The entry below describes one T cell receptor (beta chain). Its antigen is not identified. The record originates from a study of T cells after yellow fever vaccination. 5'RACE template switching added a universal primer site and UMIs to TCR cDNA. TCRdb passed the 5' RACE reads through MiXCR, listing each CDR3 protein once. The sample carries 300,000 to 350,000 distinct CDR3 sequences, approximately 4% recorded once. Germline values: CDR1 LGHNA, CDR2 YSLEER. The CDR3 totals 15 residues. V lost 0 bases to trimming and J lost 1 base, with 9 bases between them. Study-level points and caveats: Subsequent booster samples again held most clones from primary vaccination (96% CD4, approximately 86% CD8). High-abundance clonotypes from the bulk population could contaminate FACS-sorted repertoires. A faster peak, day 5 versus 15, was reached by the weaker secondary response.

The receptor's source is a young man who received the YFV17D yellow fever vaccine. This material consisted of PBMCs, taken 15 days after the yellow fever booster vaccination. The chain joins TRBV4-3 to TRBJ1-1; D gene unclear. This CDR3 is CASSQDWVENTEAFF. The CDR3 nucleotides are TGCGCCAGCAGCCAAGATTGGGTTGAGAACACTGAAGCTTTCTTT.